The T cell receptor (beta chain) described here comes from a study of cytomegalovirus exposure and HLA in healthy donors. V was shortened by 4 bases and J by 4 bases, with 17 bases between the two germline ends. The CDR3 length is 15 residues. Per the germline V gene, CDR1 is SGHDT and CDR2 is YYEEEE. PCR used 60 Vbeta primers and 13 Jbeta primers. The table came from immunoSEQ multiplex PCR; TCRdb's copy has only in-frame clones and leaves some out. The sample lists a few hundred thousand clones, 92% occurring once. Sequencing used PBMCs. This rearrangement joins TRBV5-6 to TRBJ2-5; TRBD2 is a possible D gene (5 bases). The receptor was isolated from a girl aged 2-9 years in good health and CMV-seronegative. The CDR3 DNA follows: TGTGCCAGCAGCAAGTCACTGAGCGGACTAGAGACCCAGTACTTC. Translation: CASSKSLSGLETQYF.